This is a list of T cell receptor beta chains from one sample in a study of blood T cell repertoires in COVID-19. Produced via immunoSEQ multiplex PCR; TCRdb's table is partial and in-frame only. The sample comprises about 310,000 clones, under 90% of which are singletons, and about 8.4% rests with the top ten. Sequenced: PBMCs or T cells enriched from blood (not recorded which). These receptor sequences come from a woman aged 25-40 years who had recovered from COVID-19. CDR3s include the opening cysteine and the closing phenylalanine or tryptophan. The order of the fields is V gene, CDR3 length, clone size, J gene, D gene, CDR3 protein, CDR3 DNA. A D gene is named only where the DNA matches it firmly. The size of a clone is reported for some rows only, either as once, few or many, or as a class for expanded clones.

>TRBV5-8|15|once|TRBJ1-4|TRBD1
CASSINRGENEKLFF
TGTGCCAGCAGCATCAACAGGGGAGAGAATGAAAAACTGTTTTTT
>TRBV5-5|14|.|TRBJ1-1|.
CASSLAPGNTEAFF
TGTGCCAGCAGCTTGGCCCCAGGGAACACTGAAGCTTTCTTT
>TRBV2|14|.|TRBJ1-2|TRBD1
CASGQDRGRYGYTF
TGTGCCAGCGGCCAGGACAGGGGCCGGTATGGCTACACCTTC
>TRBV7-2|16|.|TRBJ2-3|.
CASSVKWEWSTDTQYF
TGTGCCAGCAGCGTTAAGTGGGAGTGGAGCACAGATACGCAGTATTTT
>TRBV27|14|.|TRBJ2-6|.
CASSLVAGANVLTF
TGTGCCAGCAGTTTAGTGGCCGGGGCCAACGTCCTGACTTTC
>TRBV10-3|15|.|TRBJ1-4|.
CAISESAGGNEKLFF
TGTGCCATCAGTGAGTCGGCAGGAGGAAATGAAAAACTGTTTTTT
>TRBV18|14|.|TRBJ2-7|TRBD1
CASSPPGQPYEQYF
TGTGCCAGCTCACCTCCGGGACAGCCCTACGAGCAGTACTTC
>TRBV6-5|14|few|TRBJ2-7|.
CASSYGGTVYEQYF
TGTGCCAGCAGTTACGGAGGGACAGTTTACGAGCAGTACTTC
>TRBV7-9|17|.|TRBJ2-3|TRBD2
CASSPPAGGPNTDTQYF
TGTGCCAGCAGCCCCCCAGCGGGAGGCCCAAACACAGATACGCAGTATTTT
>TRBV7-6|16|.|TRBJ2-1|TRBD1
CASSQGRGPNYYEQFF
TGTGCCAGCAGTCAAGGCAGGGGGCCAAATTATTATGAGCAGTTCTTC
>TRBV6-6|14|few|TRBJ1-5|.
CASSQDRSNQPQHF
TGTGCCAGCAGTCAGGACAGAAGCAATCAGCCCCAGCATTTT
>TRBV7-9|19|.|TRBJ1-2|.
CASSLVQTNWGRANYGYTF
TGTGCCAGCAGCTTAGTTCAAACGAACTGGGGCAGAGCTAACTATGGCTACACCTTC
>TRBV3-1/TRBV3-2|14|.|TRBJ2-7|.
CASSQEAANYEQYF
TGTGCCAGCAGCCAAGAGGCGGCCAACTACGAGCAGTACTTC
>TRBV27|13|.|TRBJ2-2|.
CASSSGGTGELFF
TGTGCCAGCAGTTCCGGGGGAACCGGGGAGCTGTTTTTT
>TRBV10-3|15|.|TRBJ1-1|.
CAISGSQALGTEAFF
TGTGCCATCAGTGGTTCTCAGGCGCTCGGCACTGAAGCTTTCTTT
>TRBV18|14|once|TRBJ1-1|.
CASSPLGEGTEAFF
TGTGCCAGCTCACCACTTGGGGAGGGCACTGAAGCTTTCTTT
>TRBV7-2|14|.|TRBJ2-3|.
CASSWTPSTDTQYF
TGTGCCAGCAGTTGGACACCTAGCACAGATACGCAGTATTTT
>TRBV5-5|16|.|TRBJ1-4|TRBD1
CASSVEPGQSLEKLFF
TGTGCCAGCAGCGTGGAACCGGGACAGAGTCTTGAAAAACTGTTTTTT
>TRBV5-4|15|.|TRBJ2-2|TRBD2
CASSPPSGGTGELFF
TGTGCCAGCAGTCCGCCTAGCGGTGGGACCGGGGAGCTGTTTTTT
>TRBV18|14|once|TRBJ1-2|TRBD1
CASSGTEANYGYTF
TGTGCCAGCTCAGGGACAGAGGCTAACTATGGCTACACCTTC
>TRBV2|12|.|TRBJ2-5|.
CASSHRVETQYF
TGTGCCAGCAGTCACAGGGTAGAGACCCAGTACTTC
>TRBV28|15|.|TRBJ1-4|.
CASSLSGRLQEKLFF
TGTGCCAGCAGTTTATCCGGCAGGTTACAAGAAAAACTGTTTTTT
>TRBV19|13|few|TRBJ2-1|.
CASSMGQGTGQFF
TGTGCCAGTAGTATGGGCCAGGGGACGGGGCAGTTCTTC
>TRBV6-2/TRBV6-3|15|.|TRBJ2-2|TRBD2
CASSPLSSGTGELFF
TGTGCCAGCAGCCCCCTTTCTAGCGGAACCGGGGAGCTGTTTTTT
>TRBV19|15|.|TRBJ1-1|.
CASRLRRGEGTEAFF
TGTGCCAGTAGGTTACGACGGGGTGAGGGCACTGAAGCTTTCTTT
>TRBV11-3|14|.|TRBJ2-1|.
CASSLTGSYNEQFF
TGTGCCAGCAGCTTAACGGGATCCTACAATGAGCAGTTCTTC
>TRBV7-9|13|.|TRBJ2-7|.
CASIDSSSYEQYF
TGTGCCAGCATTGATAGCTCCTCCTACGAGCAGTACTTC
>TRBV3-1/TRBV3-2|15|.|TRBJ1-5|.
CASSPRHTSNQPQHF
TGTGCCAGCAGCCCGCGACATACTAGCAATCAGCCCCAGCATTTT
>TRBV11-2|16|.|TRBJ2-7|.
CASSLGGILNSYEQYF
TGTGCCAGCAGCTTAGGGGGCATACTAAACTCCTACGAGCAGTACTTC
>TRBV29-1|12|.|TRBJ1-2|.
CSVSAGAYGYTF
TGCAGCGTTTCCGCGGGGGCCTATGGCTACACCTTC
>TRBV6-6|14|.|TRBJ2-7|.
CASSYSATFDEQYF
TGTGCCAGCAGTTACTCGGCCACCTTCGACGAGCAGTACTTC
>TRBV5-1|16|.|TRBJ1-2|.
CASSFSPGQANYGYTF
TGCGCCAGCAGCTTTTCTCCGGGACAAGCCAACTATGGCTACACCTTC
>TRBV5-5|16|.|TRBJ1-2|.
CASSFKREPITMADTF
TGTGCCAGCAGCTTCAAGAGGGAGCCCATCACTATGGCTGACACCTTC
>TRBV5-1|15|.|TRBJ2-5|.
CASSSLRGSQETQYF
TGCGCCAGCAGCTCCCTAAGAGGGAGCCAAGAGACCCAGTACTTC
>TRBV21-1|17|.|TRBJ2-7|.
CASFKGASGGPVGEQYF
TGTGCCAGCTTCAAGGGGGCTAGCGGGGGGCCGGTTGGTGAGCAGTACTTC
>TRBV6-5|16|.|TRBJ2-5|.
CASSYSTVAGQETQYF
TGTGCCAGCAGTTACTCGACCGTTGCGGGACAAGAGACCCAGTACTTC
>TRBV18|15|.|TRBJ1-1|.
CASSPVAVRSSEAFF
TGTGCCAGCTCACCAGTGGCAGTGAGGTCTTCTGAAGCTTTCTTT
>TRBV5-1|16|.|TRBJ2-1|.
CASSFFGGNSYNEQFF
TGCGCCAGCAGCTTTTTTGGCGGAAATTCCTACAATGAGCAGTTCTTC
>TRBV7-2|15|.|TRBJ2-2|.
CASSPAEGLTGELFF
TGTGCCAGCAGCCCGGCGGAGGGCCTTACCGGGGAGCTGTTTTTT
>TRBV7-6|17|once|TRBJ2-5|TRBD2
CASSLGPSGRARETQYF
TGTGCCAGCAGCTTAGGGCCTAGCGGGAGGGCCAGGGAGACCCAGTACTTC
>TRBV7-9|15|.|TRBJ2-1|TRBD2
CASSPTSGRRNEQFF
TGTGCCAGCAGCCCGACTAGCGGGAGAAGGAATGAGCAGTTCTTC
>TRBV4-2|17|.|TRBJ2-7|.
CASSQEGGSASSYEQYF
TGTGCCAGCAGCCAAGAAGGCGGTAGCGCGAGCTCCTACGAGCAGTACTTC
>TRBV2|14|.|TRBJ2-1|.
CASIRRETYNEQFF
TGTGCCAGCATTCGGCGGGAAACCTACAATGAGCAGTTCTTC
>TRBV6-1|13|.|TRBJ1-1|.
CASSEGPVVEAFF
TGTGCCAGCAGTGAAGGGCCAGTCGTTGAAGCTTTCTTT
>TRBV4-3|15|.|TRBJ2-5|TRBD2
CASSQQAGVGETQYF
TGCGCCAGCAGCCAACAAGCGGGAGTGGGAGAGACCCAGTACTTC
>TRBV5-1|14|.|TRBJ2-1|.
CASSPRLVINEQFF
TGCGCCAGCAGCCCACGGCTAGTGATCAATGAGCAGTTCTTC
>TRBV13|17|.|TRBJ2-3|.
CASSTLRGGGATDTQYF
TGTGCCAGCAGCACATTACGAGGCGGTGGGGCCACAGATACGCAGTATTTT
>TRBV15|14|.|TRBJ2-5|TRBD2
CATSRMSGRETQYF
TGTGCCACCAGCAGAATGAGCGGGAGGGAGACCCAGTACTTC
>TRBV2|16|once|TRBJ1-1|.
CASSEYLDTMNTEAFF
TGTGCCAGCAGTGAATATCTCGACACGATGAACACTGAAGCTTTCTTT
>TRBV19|13|.|TRBJ1-5|.
CAAGTQRNQPQHF
TGTGCCGCGGGGACTCAACGCAATCAGCCCCAGCATTTT
>TRBV20-1|10|once|TRBJ2-5|.
CSAHRVTQYF
TGCAGTGCTCACCGGGTGACCCAGTACTTC
>TRBV7-2|14|.|TRBJ1-1|.
CASSFWGPNTEAFF
TGTGCCAGCAGCTTTTGGGGGCCTAACACTGAAGCTTTCTTT
>TRBV4-1|18|.|TRBJ1-2|.
CASSQPTTDLGGLYGYTF
TGCGCCAGCAGCCAACCTACGACAGATCTGGGGGGTCTCTATGGCTACACCTTC
>TRBV7-9|17|.|TRBJ2-6|.
CASDYWSKEAGANVLTF
TGTGCCAGCGACTATTGGTCGAAAGAAGCTGGGGCCAACGTCCTGACTTTC
>TRBV4-3|12|.|TRBJ1-1|.
CASSQDRGTAFF
TGCGCCAGCAGCCAAGATAGGGGGACAGCTTTCTTT
>TRBV19|16|.|TRBJ1-1|.
CASIPRGGGRTTEAFF
TGTGCCAGTATCCCGAGGGGCGGGGGGCGGACTACTGAAGCTTTCTTT
>TRBV5-6|15|.|TRBJ1-3|TRBD1
CASSLFDRGRGTIYF
TGTGCCAGCAGCTTGTTCGACAGGGGACGTGGCACCATATATTTT
>TRBV28|17|.|TRBJ2-2|TRBD1
CASSQIGAGGANGELFF
TGTGCCAGCAGTCAAATCGGGGCAGGGGGCGCGAACGGGGAGCTGTTTTTT
>TRBV9|16|.|TRBJ2-6|TRBD2
CASSARLARGANVLTF
TGTGCCAGCAGCGCCCGACTAGCGCGAGGGGCCAACGTCCTGACTTTC